This T cell receptor (beta chain) came from a study of blood T cell repertoires in COVID-19. Sequencing was performed with immunoSEQ multiplex PCR; in TCRdb, only in-frame clones are kept and a portion is missing. The sample lists some 140,000 clones, around four fifths seen once, with 2% to 3% in the top ten. The CDR3 runs to 15 residues. Germline V lookup: CDR1 SEHNR, CDR2 FQNEAQ (reference sequence). The V gene lost 5 bases and the J gene lost 4 bases, with 15 bases spanning the gap. This sequence originates from a man aged 35 to 55 with acute COVID-19. The rearrangement uses TRBV7-9 and TRBJ2-1, with D tentatively TRBD2 (6 bases). The sequenced sample was PBMCs or T cells enriched from blood (not recorded which). CDR3 sequence reads: CASSETSGPYNEQFF. The CDR3 DNA sequence: TGTGCCAGCAGCGAGACGAGCGGGCCATACAATGAGCAGTTCTTC.